Listed below are T cell receptor beta chains from one sample, sequenced in a study of beta chain features in type 1 diabetes. The protocol was immunoSEQ multiplex PCR, while the TCRdb copy is restricted to in-frame clones and leaves out a portion. Of some 350,000 clones listed, about 14% were seen once; the top ten hold 0.013% to 0.015%. The sequencing input was naive CD4+ T cells from blood. These receptors all stem from a woman aged 18-29 years with type 1 diabetes. Each CDR3 is given with its conserved first and last residue.

V gene: TRBV28; J gene: TRBJ2-7; CDR3 protein: CASSLTAYEQYF
V gene: TRBV28; J gene: TRBJ2-7; CDR3 protein: CASSYGYEQYF
V gene: TRBV18; J gene: TRBJ2-2; CDR3 protein: CASSPMTDTGELFF
V gene: TRBV4-1; J gene: TRBJ2-3; CDR3 protein: CASSQDGGGRTDTQYF
V gene: TRBV30; J gene: TRBJ1-2; CDR3 protein: CAWSPGNYGYTF
V gene: TRBV5-1; J gene: TRBJ2-5; CDR3 protein: CASSLGQQETQYF
V gene: TRBV7-9; J gene: TRBJ2-1; CDR3 protein: CASSLKVNLAGPNNEQFF
V gene: TRBV30; J gene: TRBJ1-1; CDR3 protein: CAWRDNLYTEAFF
V gene: TRBV9; J gene: TRBJ2-1; CDR3 protein: CASSVGVAGYSYNEQFF
V gene: TRBV11-3; J gene: TRBJ2-3; CDR3 protein: CASSSGTSMSDTQYF
V gene: TRBV5-6; J gene: TRBJ2-1; CDR3 protein: CASSPREGLVDEQFF
V gene: TRBV29-1; J gene: TRBJ2-1; CDR3 protein: CSVEYQASYNEQFF
V gene: TRBV5-4; J gene: TRBJ2-2; CDR3 protein: CASSFPGTSGGTGELFF
V gene: TRBV6-6; J gene: TRBJ2-2; CDR3 protein: CASHHREYTGELFF
V gene: TRBV27; J gene: TRBJ2-5; CDR3 protein: CASSPMTGVQETQYF
V gene: TRBV11-3; J gene: TRBJ1-1; CDR3 protein: CASSKGARGMDTEAFF
V gene: TRBV2; J gene: TRBJ1-4; CDR3 protein: CASSDGGLNEKLFF
V gene: TRBV6-6; J gene: TRBJ2-3; CDR3 protein: CASSYYAGTSLDTQYF
V gene: TRBV10-3; J gene: TRBJ2-1; CDR3 protein: CAIRPTSGNEQFF
V gene: TRBV7-9; J gene: TRBJ2-2; CDR3 protein: CASSLAQGATTGELFF
V gene: TRBV4-1; J gene: TRBJ1-2; CDR3 protein: CASSQGLRELHYGYTF